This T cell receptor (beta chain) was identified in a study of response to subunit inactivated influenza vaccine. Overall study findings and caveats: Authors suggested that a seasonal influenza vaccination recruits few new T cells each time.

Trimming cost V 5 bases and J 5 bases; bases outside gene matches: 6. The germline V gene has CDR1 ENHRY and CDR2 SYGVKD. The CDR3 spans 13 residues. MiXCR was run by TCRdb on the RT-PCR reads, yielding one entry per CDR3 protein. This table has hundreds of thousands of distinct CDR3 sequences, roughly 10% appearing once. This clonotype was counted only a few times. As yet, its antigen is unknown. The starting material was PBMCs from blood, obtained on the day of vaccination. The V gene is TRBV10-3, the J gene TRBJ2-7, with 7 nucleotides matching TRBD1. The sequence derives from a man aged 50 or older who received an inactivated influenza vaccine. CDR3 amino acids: CAISTGVENEQYF. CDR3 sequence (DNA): TGTGCCATCAGTACAGGGGTGGAGAACGAGCAGTACTTC.